These T cell receptor beta chains were read from a single sample in a study of molecular identifiers for immune sequencing clone quantification. A single record per CDR3 protein comes from TCRdb applying MiXCR to the PCR reads. The sample lists more than 50,000 distinct CDR3 sequences; around a fifth were seen once. Sequencing used naive CD8+ T cells from blood, with Jurkat cell RNA spiked in. These receptors came from a human donor in good health. Some libraries in this study had Jurkat cell RNA spiked in. The CDR3 runs from the conserved cysteine through the conserved F or W. The D gene is left open where the match is weak. Clone size is not always given. Where it is, it says once, few, many or a class for expanded clones.

v_gene	j_gene	abundance	d_gene	CDR3aa	CDR3nt
TRBV19	TRBJ2-3	many	-	CASSSPREDADTQYF	TGTGCCAGTAGCTCCCCCAGGGAGGACGCGGATACGCAGTATTTT
TRBV12-3/TRBV12-4	TRBJ2-1	few	TRBD2	CASSLASSGGKFF	TGTGCCAGCAGTTTAGCGTCTAGCGGGGGGAAGTTCTTC
TRBV7-9	TRBJ2-1	many	TRBD2	CASSYPRTSGSYNEQFF	TGTGCCAGCAGCTACCCCCGGACTAGCGGGAGTTACAATGAGCAGTTCTTC
TRBV13	TRBJ2-7	-	-	CASSLRGSPSYEQYF	TGTGCCAGCAGCTTGAGGGGTTCCCCCTCCTACGAGCAGTACTTC
TRBV4-1	TRBJ2-7	many	-	CASSQEGAREQYF	TGCGCCAGCAGCCAAGAGGGGGCGCGCGAGCAGTACTTC
TRBV7-9	TRBJ2-5	few	-	CASSLVGRLEAQYF	TGTGCCAGCAGCTTAGTCGGACGCCTGGAGGCCCAGTACTTC
TRBV20-1	TRBJ1-2	-	-	CSAREWGLDLNYGYTF	TGCAGTGCTAGAGAATGGGGACTGGACCTTAACTATGGCTACACCTTC
TRBV24-1	TRBJ2-1	-	-	CATSHGIGSGWNEQFF	TGTGCCACCAGTCACGGGATCGGGAGTGGGTGGAATGAGCAGTTCTTC
TRBV28	TRBJ2-5	many	-	CASSLSGEGDQETQYF	TGTGCCAGCAGTTTATCAGGGGAGGGGGACCAAGAGACCCAGTACTTC
TRBV5-1	TRBJ2-3	many	TRBD2	CASSPTSGVITDTQYF	TGCGCCAGCAGCCCGACTAGCGGAGTTATCACAGATACGCAGTATTTT
TRBV19	TRBJ2-1	many	-	CASSIRRIVSDEQFF	TGTGCCAGTAGTATTCGCAGAATTGTATCGGATGAGCAGTTCTTC
TRBV20-1	TRBJ2-1	-	TRBD1	CSARLGQGYNEQFF	TGCAGTGCTAGACTAGGACAGGGGTACAATGAGCAGTTCTTC
TRBV7-9	TRBJ2-1	-	-	CASSLTQVEQFF	TGTGCCAGCAGCTTAACCCAGGTTGAGCAGTTCTTC
TRBV20-1	TRBJ2-1	-	-	CSARNPGDYNEQFF	TGCAGTGCTAGGAACCCCGGGGACTACAATGAGCAGTTCTTC
TRBV28	TRBJ2-7	-	-	CASSWGAGLPEQYF	TGTGCCAGCAGTTGGGGGGCAGGCCTCCCCGAGCAGTACTTC
TRBV15	TRBJ2-3	many	TRBD1	CATSRGQGADTQYF	TGTGCCACCAGCAGAGGACAGGGAGCAGATACGCAGTATTTT